One and the same sample provided the 3 T cell receptor beta chains below, sequenced in a study of lymphopenia after photon versus proton radiotherapy. Libraries were prepared by immunoSEQ multiplex PCR; TCRdb keeps only in-frame clonotypes and omits some of them. Here the sample spans under 35,000 clones, 75% to 90% being singletons. The sample consisted of peripheral blood, taken from a patient treated with proton-based radiotherapy. These receptors all come from a woman between 65 and 79 years old with pancreatic cancer. Some clones in this sample may be carry-over from other donors' samples.

The chain uses TRBV7-9 and TRBJ2-7, with TRBD2 identical over 10 bases. This CDR3 has 14 residues. CDR1 and CDR2 (germline): SEHNR, FQNEAQ (reference sequence). The J segment lost 6 bases and the V segment lost 5 bases, leaving 7 bases of the junction unmatched. The CDR3 bases are TGTGCCAGCAGCCCTAGCGGGAGCAGCTCCGAGCAGTACTTC. Its protein product is CASSPSGSSSEQYF.

The rearrangement joins TRBV4-1 to TRBJ1-4, with 8 bases lining up with TRBD1. V was pared by 2 bases and J by 5 bases, with 4 bases of the junction left unmatched. Germline V lookup: CDR1 MGHRA, CDR2 YSYEKL. The length of the CDR3 is 15 residues. The CDR3 DNA sequence: TGCGCCAGCAGCCAACCGACAGGGGCGAATGAAAAACTGTTTTTT. It is translated as CASSQPTGANEKLFF.

This chain uses TRBV5-1 with TRBJ2-3, with 8 bases identical to TRBD1. Germline V gene lookup returns CDR1 SGHRS and CDR2 YFSETQ. V dropped 0 bases and J dropped 5; count of bases not matched to a gene: 5. This CDR3 is 15 amino acids long. For the CDR3, the DNA is TGCGCCAGCAGCTTGGAACAGGGGGATGGAGATACGCAGTATTTT. It specifies CASSLEQGDGDTQYF.